This note documents a single TCR beta chain sequence. The antigen is undetermined. Sequencing was performed with immunoSEQ multiplex PCR; in TCRdb, only in-frame clones are kept and a portion is missing. The table has 85,000 to 100,000 clones, 86% seen once; the top ten hold less than 10%. Germline V lookup: CDR1 SGHAT, CDR2 FQNNGV. The V end lost 3 bases, the J end lost 1 base, and 12 bases lay between the germline ends. This CDR3 comprises 15 residues. Described time point: baseline pretreatment blood. The treatment: 15 Gy SBRT to primary tumor, nephrectomy 4 weeks later. Serial blood draws occurred at baseline and 2 and 4 weeks post-SBRT. The data were taken from a study of radiation and T cells in renal cell carcinoma. Study in general: Nephrectomy followed 15 Gy stereotactic body radiation by 4 weeks.

Findings of the study overall: No pretreatment tumor biopsies were available for baseline clonotypes.

This TCR came from a man in his forties or fifties with renal cell carcinoma. The chain combines TRBV11-2 with TRBJ1-1, with D tentatively TRBD1 (5 bases). The starting material was blood, obtained from a patient whose treatment included radiotherapy and nephrectomy. CDR3 sequence (DNA): TGTGCCAGCAGCTTTTATGGACACCCGAACACTGAAGCTTTCTTT. As protein: CASSFYGHPNTEAFF.